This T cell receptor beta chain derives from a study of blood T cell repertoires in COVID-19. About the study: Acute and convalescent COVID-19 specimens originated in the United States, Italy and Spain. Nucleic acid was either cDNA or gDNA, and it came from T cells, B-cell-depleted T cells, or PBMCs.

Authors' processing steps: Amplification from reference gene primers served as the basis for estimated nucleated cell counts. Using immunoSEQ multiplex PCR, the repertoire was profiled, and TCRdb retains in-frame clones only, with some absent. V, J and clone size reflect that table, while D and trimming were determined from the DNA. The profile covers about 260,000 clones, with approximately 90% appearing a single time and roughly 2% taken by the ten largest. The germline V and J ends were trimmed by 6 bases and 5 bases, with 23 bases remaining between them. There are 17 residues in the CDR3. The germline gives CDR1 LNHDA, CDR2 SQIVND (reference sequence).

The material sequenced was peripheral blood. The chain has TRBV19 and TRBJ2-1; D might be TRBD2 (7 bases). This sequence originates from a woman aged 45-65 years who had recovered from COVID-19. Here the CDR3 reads CASSRAMGGLLDNEQFF. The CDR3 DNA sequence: TGTGCCAGTAGCCGCGCGATGGGGGGGCTGTTGGACAATGAGCAGTTCTTC.